Listed here are 25 T cell receptor beta chains from one sample, sequenced in a study of blood T cell repertoires in COVID-19. Sequenced by immunoSEQ multiplex PCR; TCRdb stores in-frame clones only, minus some. The sample carries some 150,000 clones, roughly four fifths recorded once. The sequencing sample was made of peripheral blood. The receptors here all came from a man older than 75 with acute or convalescent COVID-19.

The rearrangement uses TRBV5-6 and TRBJ2-3; 8 bases match TRBD1. The V segment lost 1 base and the J segment 4 bases; nucleotides outside the gene matches: 11. The germline V gene has CDR1 SGHDT and CDR2 YYEEEE. The CDR3 spans 17 residues. CDR3 DNA sequence: TGTGCCAGCAGCTTGCCCGACCAAGGGACAGGCGCAGATACGCAGTATTTT. This translates into CASSLPDQGTGADTQYF.

This chain joins TRBV27 and TRBJ1-2; 10 bases are a match to TRBD1. Trimming took 3 bases from V and 7 from J; bases not matched to a gene: 5. CDR3 length equals 14 residues. CDR1 and CDR2 from the germline V gene are MNHEY and SMNVEV (reference sequence). This CDR3 is CASSFTGTGVGYTF. The CDR3 DNA is TGTGCCAGCAGTTTTACCGGGACAGGGGTTGGCTACACCTTC.

The chain's CDR3 is CASSQEVAFSGANVLTF. CDR3 nucleotide sequence: TGCGCCAGCAGCCAAGAGGTAGCGTTTTCTGGGGCCAACGTCCTGACTTTC. The chain couples TRBV4-1 to TRBJ2-6; perhaps TRBD2 as D (5 bases). Germline CDR1 reads MGHRA; CDR2 reads YSYEKL. V was trimmed by 0 bases and J by 1 base, leaving 10 bases between them. This CDR3 comprises 17 residues.

V and J are TRBV5-4 and TRBJ1-1; unclear D gene. Germline CDR1 SGHNT, CDR2 YYREEE (reference sequence). V lost 0 bases to trimming and J lost 2 bases, with 8 bases between them. This CDR3 is 14 amino acids long. The CDR3 reads CASSLAPVNTEAFF. The CDR3 coding sequence is TGTGCCAGCAGCTTGGCGCCGGTTAACACTGAAGCTTTCTTT.

The chain combines TRBV10-3 with TRBJ1-6, with D uncertain. CDR3 length equals 16 residues. V lost 0 bases and J lost 5, with 11 bases in between. The germline V gene encodes CDR1 ENHRY and CDR2 SYGVKD. The CDR3 loop is CAISESNRRNNSPLHF. The CDR3 DNA is TGTGCCATCAGTGAGTCGAACAGACGGAATAATTCACCCCTCCACTTT.

The chain has TRBV6-6 and TRBJ1-3; a possible D gene is TRBD1 (5 bases). The V end was cut by 5 bases, the J end by 1 base, with 9 bases between. The germline V gene has CDR1 MNHNY and CDR2 SVGAGI (reference sequence). The CDR3 runs to 14 residues. The CDR3 sequence: CASSGGASGNTIYF. For the CDR3, the DNA is TGTGCCAGCAGTGGAGGGGCTTCTGGAAACACCATATATTTT.

The chain uses TRBV5-8 and TRBJ1-5, with a weak D call TRBD1 (6 bases). The CDR3 sequence is 17 residues long. Trimming took 0 bases from V and 2 from J, leaving 15 bases between them. The germline CDR1 and CDR2 sequences are SGHTS and YDEGEE. The CDR3, as DNA: TGTGCCAGCAGCTTGGAGTGGGGGCAGAGAGGCAATCAGCCCCAGCATTTT. It encodes CASSLEWGQRGNQPQHF.

The chain carries TRBV5-1 and TRBJ2-3, with a weak D call TRBD1 (6 bases). The CDR3 consists of 14 residues. V was clipped by 0 bases and J by 5 bases, with 10 bases between them. Germline V gene sequence: CDR1 SGHRS, CDR2 YFSETQ. CDR3 amino acids: CASSLGGLEDTQYF. CDR3 coding DNA: TGCGCCAGCAGCTTGGGGGGGCTGGAAGATACGCAGTATTTT.

The chain carries TRBV7-2 and TRBJ2-3; D is possibly TRBD1 (6 bases). V was trimmed by 2 bases and J by 2 bases, leaving 17 bases between them. Looked up from germline, CDR1 is SGHTA and CDR2 is FQGNSA. The CDR3 has 17 amino acids. CDR3 amino acids: CASSLSGRGYNTDTQYF. Here the CDR3 DNA reads TGTGCCAGCAGCTTAAGCGGCAGGGGATATAACACAGATACGCAGTATTTT.

The chain couples TRBV6-5 to TRBJ1-2, with D perhaps TRBD1 (5 bases). The CDR3 is made up of 14 amino acids. Trimming stripped 11 bases from V and 4 bases from J, with 20 bases between. Per germline, CDR1 MNHEY and CDR2 SVGAGI. The CDR3 coding sequence is TGTGCCGCCCACCGGGACTCCCATTCCTATGGCTACACCTTC. Translated: CAAHRDSHSYGYTF.

This clone appeared a single time. The chain uses TRBV13 and TRBJ2-5; 7 bases line up with TRBD2. CDR1 is PRHDT, CDR2 FYEKMQ, per germline (reference sequence). The CDR3 spans 13 residues. J lost 5 bases, V lost 1 base, and 1 base had no gene match. The CDR3 spells CASSLVGGETQYF. As DNA, the CDR3 is TGTGCCAGCAGCTTAGTCGGGGGGGAGACCCAGTACTTC.

The rearrangement links TRBV5-1 to TRBJ2-7; maybe TRBD1 (5 bases). This CDR3 has 17 residues. Trimming took 3 bases from V and 0 from J, leaving 19 bases between them. The germline gives CDR1 SGHRS, CDR2 YFSETQ. Written as DNA, the CDR3 is TGCGCCAGCAGCTGGATTTTCTCTAGGACAACCTCCTACGAGCAGTACGTC. Translated: CASSWIFSRTTSYEQYV.

This chain links TRBV12-3 or TRBV12-4 with TRBJ1-2, with TRBD1 identical over 8 bases. The CDR3 loop spans 13 amino acids. V dropped 7 bases and J dropped 6; count of bases not matched to a gene: 7. The CDR3 sequence: CASTSTGADGYTF. DNA for the CDR3: TGTGCCAGCACCTCGACAGGGGCCGATGGCTACACCTTC.

V is TRBV3-1 (or the pseudogene TRBV3-2) and J is TRBJ1-2; D perhaps matches TRBD1 (6 bases). Looked up from germline, CDR1 is LGHDT and CDR2 is YNNKEL (reference sequence). The CDR3 has 13 residues. The V end lost 6 bases, the J end lost 8 bases, and 16 bases lay between the germline ends. This chain's CDR3 is CASSSGTPTGYTF. CDR3 DNA sequence: TGTGCCAGCAGTTCCGGGACACCGACGGGCTACACCTTC.

The V and J genes are TRBV28 and TRBJ1-1, with unresolved D. CDR3 length: 13 amino acids. Trimming left V 6 bases short and J 0 bases short, with 8 bases between. The germline V gene encodes CDR1 MDHEN and CDR2 SYDVKM. Written as DNA, the CDR3 is TGTGCCAGCAGCGTAGCAATGAACACTGAAGCTTTCTTT. Translation gives CASSVAMNTEAFF.

The V call is TRBV5-1, the J call TRBJ1-6; D is undetermined. V shed 2 bases and J shed 1 base, with 7 bases lying between them. This CDR3 spans 15 amino acids. In germline, CDR1 is SGHRS, CDR2 YFSETQ. CDR3 region: CASSFRESYNSPLHF. The CDR3 nucleotides are TGCGCCAGCAGCTTCCGGGAATCCTATAATTCACCCCTCCACTTT.

The chain employs TRBV6-5 and TRBJ1-6; TRBD1 agrees at 8 bases. From germline, CDR1 is MNHEY and CDR2 SVGAGI. With 6 bases clipped from V and 10 bases from J, the junction kept 8 bases outside the gene matches. The CDR3 loop spans 14 amino acids. The CDR3 is CASSSRTGRSPLHF. In nucleotides, the CDR3 is TGTGCCAGCAGCTCCCGGACAGGGAGATCACCCCTCCACTTT.

The CDR3 spells CAISESWDSKNTEAFF. CDR3 sequence (DNA): TGTGCCATCAGTGAGTCGTGGGACTCAAAGAACACTGAAGCTTTCTTT. V and J are TRBV10-3 and TRBJ1-1; a weak D match, TRBD1 (5 bases). Deletions cut 0 bases from V and 1 base from J, with 12 bases between. Germline values: CDR1 ENHRY, CDR2 SYGVKD. The CDR3 consists of 16 residues.

CDR3 loop: CASSFMRDVLITDTQYF. The CDR3 DNA is TGTGCCAGCAGCTTTATGAGGGATGTCCTAATCACAGATACGCAGTATTTT. The rearrangement joins TRBV12-1 to TRBJ2-3; TRBD2 reflects the table's D call only, with no check against the DNA. TRBV12-1 has pseudogene status. The CDR3 loop spans 17 amino acids.

This chain uses TRBV4-3 with TRBJ2-3; D not certain. The V end lost 2 bases, the J end lost 0 bases, and 12 bases lay between the germline ends. Germline V gene sequence: CDR1 LGHNA, CDR2 YSLEER. The CDR3 spans 16 residues. For the CDR3, the DNA is TGCGCCAGCAGCCAACGGTCCGGGTTCAGCACAGATACGCAGTATTTT. This codes for CASSQRSGFSTDTQYF.

The rearrangement uses TRBV19 and TRBJ1-5; TRBD1 aligns across 7 bases. The CDR3 is made up of 14 amino acids. Germline V lookup: CDR1 LNHDA, CDR2 SQIVND (reference sequence). J gave up 7 bases and V 11 bases, and 14 bases lay outside the gene matches. Here the CDR3 reads CASSTGQVWQPQHF. In DNA form, the CDR3 reads TGTGCCTCCTCGACTGGACAGGTTTGGCAGCCCCAGCATTTT.

This clone was found a few times. The chain recombines TRBV28 with TRBJ1-5; the match to TRBD1 covers 12 bases. CDR3 length equals 15 residues. Germline trimming cut 2 bases from V and 6 bases from J; bases unmatched to any gene: 2. Germline CDR1 reads MDHEN; CDR2 reads SYDVKM. Here the CDR3 reads CASSLRDRGRQPQHF. CDR3 in DNA: TGTGCCAGCAGTTTAAGGGACAGGGGGCGTCAGCCCCAGCATTTT. The full variable domain, with the rest looked up from reference TRBV28 and TRBJ1-5, is DVKVTQSSRYLVKRTGEKVFLECVQDMDHENMFWYRQDPGLGLRLIYFSYDVKMKEKGDIPEGYSVSREKKERFSLILESASTNQTSMYLCASSLRDRGRQPQHFGDGTRLSIL.

The chain recombines TRBV4-2 with TRBJ1-4, with a weak D call TRBD1 (5 bases). From germline, CDR1 is LGHNA and CDR2 YNFKEQ. V lost 4 bases to trimming and J lost 9 bases, with 18 bases between them. This CDR3 comprises 15 residues. The CDR3: CASSPDEQGRKKLFF. As DNA, the CDR3 is TGTGCCAGCAGCCCAGATGAGCAGGGTAGGAAAAAACTGTTTTTT.

The chain combines TRBV6-5 with TRBJ2-2, with D possibly being TRBD2 (5 bases). This CDR3 has 14 amino acids. Germline V lookup: CDR1 MNHEY, CDR2 SVGAGI. With 6 bases removed from V and 5 bases from J, the gap between germline ends came to 13 bases. The DNA for the CDR3 is TGTGCCAGCAGACGGGATCCTGTGACCGGGGAGCTGTTTTTT. This sequence encodes CASRRDPVTGELFF.

This chain connects TRBV5-1 to TRBJ2-1; 9 nucleotides agree with TRBD2. Trimming cost V 4 bases and J 6 bases; bases outside gene matches: 17. The germline gives CDR1 SGHRS, CDR2 YFSETQ. The CDR3 consists of 18 residues. CDR3 sequence reads: CASSPGAWGGGVPNEQFF. The CDR3 coding sequence is TGCGCCAGCAGCCCCGGAGCCTGGGGCGGGGGGGTGCCCAATGAGCAGTTCTTC.